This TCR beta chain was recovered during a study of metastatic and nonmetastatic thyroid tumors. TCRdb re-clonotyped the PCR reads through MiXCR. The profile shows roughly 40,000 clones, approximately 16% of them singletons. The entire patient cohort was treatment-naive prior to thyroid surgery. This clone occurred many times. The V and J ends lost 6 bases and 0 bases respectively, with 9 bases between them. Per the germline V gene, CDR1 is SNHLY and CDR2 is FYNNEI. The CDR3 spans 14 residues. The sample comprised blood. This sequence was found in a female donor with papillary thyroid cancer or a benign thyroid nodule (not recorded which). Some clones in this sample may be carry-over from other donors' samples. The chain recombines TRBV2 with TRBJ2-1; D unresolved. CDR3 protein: CASSQPSSYNEQFF. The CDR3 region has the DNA TGTGCCAGCAGCCAGCCGAGCTCCTACAATGAGCAGTTCTTC.